These 17 T cell receptor beta chains were sequenced from one sample in a study of T cell repertoires in cytomegalovirus infection (dated by TCRdb to about 2019). Sequencing used an Illumina HiSeq 1500. TCRdb applied fastp at Q25 and MiXCR to the public reads, then kept only in-frame beta chains. Every CDR3 protein is listed once, alongside the most common genes and DNA of its rows. Present in this sample are some 500,000 distinct CDR3 sequences, about 40% of which were seen just once. The biggest ten clones account for around 48% of the sample. Explained via the paper, the treatment or condition label denotes: in vitro stimulation with specific CMV peptide epitopes to enrich CMV-specific T cells. Their recognized antigens are unknown. Specimen: cultured PBMCs, collected from culture after CMV antigen stimulation. All receptors come from a human donor in good health (CMV status not recorded). Some clones in this sample may be carry-over from other donors' samples.

J is TRBJ2-3 and V is TRBV10-3, with 7 positions matching TRBD2. Germline CDR1 ENHRY, CDR2 SYGVKD. Trimming took 6 bases from V and 2 from J; bases not matched to a gene: 11. The CDR3 runs 16 residues. CDR3 amino acids: CAIRWSSGLLTDTQYF. CDR3 in DNA: TGTGCCATCAGGTGGTCCTCGGGACTACTCACAGATACGCAGTATTTT.

This clonotype appeared a few times. The chain recombines TRBV4-1 with TRBJ2-3, with D perhaps TRBD2 (6 bases). V lost 1 base, J lost 3 bases, and 14 bases lay in between. The CDR3 is 16 amino acids. Germline values: CDR1 MGHRA, CDR2 YSYEKL. DNA of the CDR3: TGCGCCAGCAGCCAAGGCGGAGGGCCGTGGACAGATACGCAGTATTTT. Encoded protein: CASSQGGGPWTDTQYF.

The chain joins TRBV12-3 or TRBV12-4 to TRBJ2-6, with D perhaps TRBD1 or TRBD2 (5 bases each). This CDR3 is 15 amino acids long. The V and J ends lost 6 bases and 6 bases respectively, with 15 bases between them. CDR3 nucleotide sequence: TGTGCCAGCAGCCTGGGACGATCGGTGGCCAACGTCCTGACTTTC. Amino acid sequence: CASSLGRSVANVLTF.

This clonotype turned up a few times. This chain joins TRBV12-3 or TRBV12-4 and TRBJ2-2; 9 bases match TRBD2. The CDR3 runs 15 residues. The trim removed 5 bases at V and 5 bases at J, leaving 6 bases unmatched. The CDR3 coding sequence is TGTGCCAGCAGTACGGGACTAGCAGAAACCGGGGAGCTGTTTTTT. It translates to CASSTGLAETGELFF.

Only a few counts were recorded for this clonotype. V and J are TRBV7-2 and TRBJ2-1, with 7 nucleotides matching TRBD1. J was trimmed by 9 bases and V by 5 bases; bases with no gene match: 7. The CDR3 length is 13 residues. The V gene's germline CDR1 is SGHTA and CDR2 FQGNSA. The CDR3: CASSPRTGGEQFF. The CDR3 DNA reads TGTGCCAGCAGCCCTCGGACAGGCGGTGAGCAGTTCTTC. Full variable domain (outside the CDR3, taken from reference TRBV7-2 and TRBJ2-1): GAGVSQSPSNKVTEKGKDVELRCDPISGHTALYWYRQSLGQGLEFLIYFQGNSAPDKSGLPSDRFSAERTGGSVSTLTIQRTQQEDSAVYLCASSPRTGGEQFFGPGTRLTVL.

The rearrangement uses TRBV5-1 and TRBJ2-7; TRBD2 aligns across 8 bases. Looked up from germline, CDR1 is SGHRS and CDR2 is YFSETQ. This CDR3 has 15 residues. The V segment lost 6 bases and the J segment 2 bases; nucleotides outside the gene matches: 10. DNA for the CDR3: TGCGCCAGCAACCCTTATCGGGGGGGACCCTACGAGCAGTACTTC. It specifies CASNPYRGGPYEQYF.

The rearrangement links TRBV27 to TRBJ1-2, with D perhaps TRBD1 (6 bases). Trimming removed 2 bases at V and 6 bases at J, with 13 bases between. This CDR3 region has 14 residues. Germline V gene lookup returns CDR1 MNHEY and CDR2 SMNVEV (reference sequence). DNA of the CDR3: TGTGCCAGCAGTTTAGCGGCAGGGGCGGATGGCTACACCTTC. As protein: CASSLAAGADGYTF.

The chain carries TRBV7-2 and TRBJ1-2, with 9 bases aligning to TRBD1. V lost 5 bases and J lost 2; bases outside the gene matches: 6. The CDR3 is made up of 15 amino acids. The V gene's germline CDR1 is SGHTA and CDR2 FQGNSA. CDR3: CASSPYRGRNYGYTF. The CDR3 nucleotides are TGTGCCAGCAGCCCCTACAGGGGGCGGAACTATGGCTACACCTTC.

The gene calls are TRBV10-3 and TRBJ2-2; 8 bases are shared with TRBD2. CDR1 and CDR2 (germline): ENHRY, SYGVKD. The CDR3 contains 16 residues. The ends lost 4 bases at V and 4 bases at J; junction bases unmatched: 8. CDR3 region: CAISGNGRGLTGELFF. The CDR3 coding sequence is TGTGCCATCAGTGGCAACGGGAGGGGACTCACCGGGGAGCTGTTTTTT.

This clonotype has just a few counts. This sequence joins TRBV28 and TRBJ2-5; 7 bases align to TRBD2. Per germline, CDR1 MDHEN and CDR2 SYDVKM. Losses at the gene ends were 7 bases for V and 2 bases for J; bases not matched to a gene: 7. This CDR3 spans 14 amino acids. This chain's CDR3 is CASTSRLAQETQYF. CDR3 DNA sequence: TGTGCCAGCACCTCGCGACTAGCTCAAGAGACCCAGTACTTC.

This clonotype was seen at least ten times. The V and J genes are TRBV7-2 and TRBJ2-3; D gene uncertain. The CDR3 covers 15 residues. Trimming took 5 bases from V and 0 from J, leaving 12 bases between them. Germline loops: CDR1 SGHTA, CDR2 FQGNSA. CDR3 region: CASSPLSSSTDTQYF. As DNA, the CDR3 is TGTGCCAGCAGCCCCCTTAGTTCTAGCACAGATACGCAGTATTTT.

The V call is TRBV7-2, the J call TRBJ2-7, with D maybe TRBD2 (6 bases). The CDR3 has 14 amino acids. V was pared by 2 bases and J by 2 bases, with 10 bases between. The germline gives CDR1 SGHTA, CDR2 FQGNSA. The CDR3 reads CASSLRWTTYEQYF. CDR3 nucleotide sequence: TGTGCCAGCAGCTTAAGGTGGACTACCTACGAGCAGTACTTC.

This clonotype came up a few times. The chain recombines TRBV4-1 with TRBJ1-6; D remains unclear. Trimming removed 2 bases at V and 8 bases at J, with 13 bases between. The germline gives CDR1 MGHRA, CDR2 YSYEKL. This CDR3 comprises 15 residues. The CDR3 DNA reads TGCGCCAGCAGCCAAAGTTTGGTGGTGGATTCACCCCTCCACTTT. Its translation: CASSQSLVVDSPLHF.

This clonotype was seen only a few times. This chain joins TRBV7-8 and TRBJ1-5, with D possibly being TRBD1 (6 bases). Trimming took off 7 bases at V and 0 bases at J, with 13 bases between the two ends. The CDR3 consists of 15 residues. From germline, CDR1 is SGHVS and CDR2 FQNEAQ. This chain's CDR3 is CASNPEGGSNQPQHF. CDR3 in DNA: TGTGCCAGCAACCCGGAGGGGGGTAGCAATCAGCCCCAGCATTTT.

The chain uses TRBV7-6 and TRBJ2-5; either TRBD1 or TRBD2 may supply D (6 bases each). V lost 5 bases and J 5 bases, leaving 15 bases between the germline ends. The germline gives CDR1 SGHVS, CDR2 FNYEAQ. The CDR3 covers 14 residues. The CDR3 nucleotides read TGTGCCAGCAGCCCCCATGGGGGGCAGGAGACCCAGTACTTC. This translates into CASSPHGGQETQYF.

This chain joins TRBV29-1 and TRBJ2-3; 8 nucleotides line up with TRBD2. This CDR3 is built from 14 residues. Trimming took 5 bases from V and 3 from J; bases not matched to a gene: 7. Looked up from germline, CDR1 is SQVTM and CDR2 is ANQGSEA. The CDR3 protein is CSVQRGLGTDTQYF. CDR3 DNA: TGCAGCGTTCAGCGGGGGCTAGGGACAGATACGCAGTATTTT.

The chain has TRBV19 and TRBJ2-3; 7 bases fit TRBD1. Germline loops: CDR1 LNHDA, CDR2 SQIVND (reference sequence). J gave up 4 bases and V 10 bases, and 11 bases lay outside the gene matches. This CDR3 contains 14 residues. CDR3 nucleotides: TGTGCCACCAAGGGACAGCCAAGTTCAGATACGCAGTATTTT. Translation: CATKGQPSSDTQYF.